This T cell receptor beta chain was recovered during a study of OX40 agonist ivuxolimab in advanced cancers. This CDR3 comprises 13 residues. Trimming left V 4 bases short and J 8 bases short, with 15 bases between. The germline gives CDR1 MNHEY, CDR2 SVGAGI. Using immunoSEQ multiplex PCR, the repertoire was profiled, and TCRdb retains in-frame clones only, with some absent. The sample lists roughly 72,000 clones, over 70% occurring once. This specimen was CD4+ or CD8+ T cells sorted from blood, taken in a trial of the OX40 agonist ivuxolimab. The sequence derives from an adult with an advanced solid tumor such as melanoma, head and neck, liver or kidney cancer. The J gene is TRBJ2-7, the V gene TRBV6-5; TRBD1 might be the D (6 bases). The CDR3 nucleotides are TGTGCCAGCAGTTCCCCGACAGGTAGTCAGCAGTACTTC. Translated: CASSSPTGSQQYF.